A single sample is the source of the 29 T cell receptor beta chains below, sequenced in a study of cytomegalovirus exposure and HLA in healthy donors. In the PCR, 60 Vbeta and 13 Jbeta primers were used. TCRdb keeps only in-frame clones here, not all; method: immunoSEQ multiplex PCR. The sample has some 150,000 clones, around 85% seen once. The sequenced material came from PBMCs. These receptors were taken from a woman in her 30s in good health and CMV-seronegative.

The chain links TRBV7-2 to TRBJ2-1, with a tentative D call TRBD1 (5 bases). Trimming cost V 0 bases and J 13 bases, with 10 bases left between them. Germline-derived CDR1 and CDR2 are SGHTA and FQGNSA. This CDR3 spans 12 amino acids. The CDR3 region is CASSLAIGEQFF. The CDR3 DNA reads as TGTGCCAGCAGCTTAGCCATAGGGGAACAGTTCTTC.

This sequence joins TRBV7-3 and TRBJ1-1; unclear D gene. The germline V and J ends were trimmed by 5 bases and 0 bases, with 13 bases remaining between them. CDR3 size: 15 residues. The germline CDR1 and CDR2 sequences are SGHTA and FQGTGA. This chain's CDR3 is CASSPRQAMNTEAFF. DNA of the CDR3: TGTGCCAGCAGCCCCAGGCAGGCCATGAACACTGAAGCTTTCTTT.

The chain links TRBV27 to TRBJ1-1; D may be TRBD1 (6 bases). Germline V gives CDR1 MNHEY, CDR2 SMNVEV (reference sequence). This CDR3 spans 13 amino acids. With 5 bases removed from V and 1 base from J, the gap between germline ends came to 8 bases. This chain's CDR3 is CASSPGENTEAFF. The CDR3 DNA follows: TGTGCCAGCAGTCCAGGGGAGAACACTGAAGCTTTCTTT.

The CDR3 sequence: CASSESGRGTQYF. CDR3 DNA sequence: TGCGCCAGCAGTGAGTCAGGCAGAGGGACCCAGTACTTC. The chain employs TRBV10-1 and TRBJ2-5, with D unresolved. This CDR3 spans 13 amino acids. V was clipped by 0 bases and J by 7 bases, with 9 bases between them. Germline V gives CDR1 WNHNN, CDR2 SYGVQD (reference sequence).

The V gene is TRBV6-1, the J gene TRBJ2-1; 11 nucleotides match TRBD2. The germline V gene encodes CDR1 MNHNS and CDR2 SASEGT. V lost 4 bases to trimming and J lost 12 bases; unmatched junction nucleotides: 11. This CDR3 contains 15 residues. CDR3 in amino acids: CASSVILAGAQGQFF. CDR3 bases: TGTGCCAGCAGTGTTATACTAGCGGGGGCCCAAGGGCAGTTCTTC.

This clone was observed a handful of times. V is TRBV6-5 and J is TRBJ1-1, with a weak D call TRBD1 (6 bases). Looked up from germline, CDR1 is MNHEY and CDR2 is SVGAGI. The length of the CDR3 is 13 residues. Trimming stripped 7 bases from V and 1 base from J, with 10 bases between. CDR3: CASIGTPNTEAFF. For the CDR3, the DNA is TGTGCCAGCATAGGGACACCGAACACTGAAGCTTTCTTT.

In DNA form, the CDR3 reads TGTGCCAGCAGCCGCGACAGGGTATTTTCACCCCTCCACTTT. Its protein product is CASSRDRVFSPLHF. The chain has TRBV7-9 and TRBJ1-6; 7 bases are shared with TRBD1. Trimming at V came to 5 bases and at J to 9 bases, leaving 7 bases not matched to a gene. The CDR3 runs to 14 residues. Germline V gene sequence: CDR1 SEHNR, CDR2 FQNEAQ (reference sequence).

The chain is built from TRBV19 and TRBJ2-1; D not resolved. V was clipped by 4 bases and J by 2 bases, with 9 bases between them. CDR1 is LNHDA and CDR2 is SQIVND in the germline V gene (reference sequence). There are 14 residues in the CDR3. The chain's CDR3 is CASSSLVAYNEQFF. The CDR3 coding sequence is TGTGCCAGTAGTAGCTTGGTAGCCTACAATGAGCAGTTCTTC.

The rearrangement joins TRBV15 to TRBJ2-3; D gene unclear. V was cut by 1 base and J by 6 bases, with 8 bases left in between. CDR1 and CDR2 (germline): LNHNV, YYDKDF (reference sequence). There are 13 residues in the CDR3. The CDR3 sequence is CATSRGELDTQYF. The CDR3 nucleotides are TGTGCCACCAGCAGAGGAGAACTTGATACGCAGTATTTT.

This clone was seen a handful of times. The chain combines TRBV5-1 with TRBJ1-1; 10 nucleotides align to TRBD1. The CDR3 is 15 residues long. Trimming at V came to 2 bases and at J to 5 bases, leaving 6 bases not matched to a gene. Germline V gene data show CDR1 as SGHRS and CDR2 as YFSETQ. The CDR3 loop is CASSFYRDRGTEAFF. The CDR3, as DNA: TGCGCCAGCAGCTTCTACCGGGACAGGGGAACTGAAGCTTTCTTT.

To note about this clone: Other nucleotide sequences in the sample specify the same CDR3. The chain couples TRBV5-1 to TRBJ2-3; unclear D gene. The CDR3 length is 12 residues. V was trimmed by 5 bases and J by 2 bases, leaving 6 bases between them. The germline CDR1 and CDR2 sequences are SGHRS and YFSETQ. CDR3: CASSLYTDTQYF. The CDR3 DNA sequence: TGCGCCAGCAGTCTCTACACAGATACGCAGTATTTT. Full variable domain (remainder filled in from reference TRBV5-1 and TRBJ2-3): KAGVTQTPRYLIKTRGQQVTLSCSPISGHRSVSWYQQTPGQGLQFLFEYFSETQRNKGNFPGRFSGRQFSNSRSEMNVSTLELGDSALYLCASSLYTDTQYFGPGTRLTVL.

A note on this clone: Germline is not matched at one junction end, which may reflect a read error. The chain employs TRBV5-1 and TRBJ2-3; the D gene is possibly TRBD2 (6 bases). Germline V gene lookup returns CDR1 SGHRS and CDR2 YFSETQ. This CDR3 spans 15 amino acids. CDR3 coding DNA: TGCGCCAGCAGCCGCGGGGTCACTAGCACAGATATGCAGTATTTT. It encodes CASSRGVTSTDMQYF.

The genes are TRBV6-5 and TRBJ2-5; TRBD2 matches 8 bases. The DNA end is a closer match to TRBJ2-7, so the J assignment may be wrong. The CDR3 contains 13 residues. Germline V gene lookup returns CDR1 MNHEY and CDR2 SVGAGI. The CDR3 sequence is CASTNRLAGEQYF. CDR3 sequence (DNA): TGTGCCAGCACTAACCGGCTAGCGGGCGAGCAGTACTTC.

V and J are TRBV29-1 and TRBJ2-7, with 8 bases aligning to TRBD1. The CDR3 runs 13 residues. In germline, CDR1 is SQVTM, CDR2 ANQGSEA. Trimming cost V 3 bases and J 6 bases; bases outside gene matches: 7. CDR3 coding DNA: TGCAGCGTTGAGAGACAGGGGTATGGCGAGCAGTACTTC. Translation gives CSVERQGYGEQYF.

The CDR3 reads CASSDRVDGEQYF. The CDR3 DNA is TGTGCCAGTTCGGACAGGGTTGATGGCGAGCAGTACTTC. J is TRBJ2-7 and V is TRBV7-7; TRBD1 matches at 8 bases. The germline CDR1 and CDR2 sequences are SSHAT and FNYEAQ (reference sequence). J lost 6 bases, V lost 9 bases, and 10 bases had no gene match. CDR3 size: 13 residues.

V and J are TRBV28 and TRBJ2-5, with D tentatively TRBD1 (6 bases). Trimming removed 3 bases from V and 2 bases from J, with 16 bases in between. The germline V gene encodes CDR1 MDHEN and CDR2 SYDVKM. The CDR3 totals 16 residues. Here the CDR3 reads CASSFPTTQGQETQYF. CDR3 DNA: TGTGCCAGCAGTTTTCCCACCACACAGGGACAAGAGACCCAGTACTTC.

The chain recombines TRBV5-4 with TRBJ2-2; D call uncertain. CDR1 SGHNT and CDR2 YYREEE come from the germline V gene (reference sequence). Trimming pared 3 bases from V and 4 bases from J, leaving 16 bases between. The CDR3 length is 16 residues. The CDR3, as DNA: TGTGCCAGCAGCTCTCCGAGGATTTCGAGCACCGGGGAGCTGTTTTTT. Its protein is CASSSPRISSTGELFF.

The chain uses TRBV7-3 and TRBJ2-5; no reliable D call. Deletions cut 2 bases from V and 5 bases from J, with 9 bases between. CDR3 length equals 13 residues. In germline, CDR1 is SGHTA, CDR2 FQGTGA. This CDR3 reads CASSLQFGETQYF. The CDR3 nucleotides read TGTGCCAGCAGCTTACAGTTTGGCGAGACCCAGTACTTC.

V is TRBV5-1 and J is TRBJ1-1; 8 bases line up with TRBD1. Losses at the gene ends were 3 bases for V and 4 bases for J; bases not matched to a gene: 2. There are 13 residues in the CDR3. Germline V gene data show CDR1 as SGHRS and CDR2 as YFSETQ. The CDR3 DNA follows: TGCGCCAGCAGCTCAGGGGGCGGCACTGAAGCTTTCTTT. This translates into CASSSGGGTEAFF.

The gene calls are TRBV5-1 and TRBJ1-6, with 7 bases that match TRBD1. Germline CDR1 SGHRS, CDR2 YFSETQ. Losses at the gene ends were 3 bases for V and 7 bases for J; bases not matched to a gene: 4. The CDR3 is made up of 14 amino acids. The CDR3 sequence is CASSSPGQNSPLHF. The CDR3 DNA is TGCGCCAGCAGCTCTCCGGGACAGAATTCACCCCTCCACTTT.

The chain combines TRBV19 with TRBJ1-1; TRBD1 is a possible D gene (6 bases). CDR3 size: 14 residues. Trimming took off 6 bases at V and 3 bases at J, with 14 bases between the two ends. Per the germline V gene, CDR1 is LNHDA and CDR2 is SQIVND (reference sequence). The DNA for the CDR3 is TGTGCCAGTAGCACACAGGCAGGGGACACTGAAGCTTTCTTT. It translates to CASSTQAGDTEAFF. The entire variable domain, with the rest obtained from reference TRBV19 and TRBJ1-1, is as follows: DGGITQSPKYLFRKEGQNVTLSCEQNLNHDAMYWYRQDPGQGLRLIYYSQIVNDFQKGDIAEGYSVSREKKESFPLTVTSAQKNPTAFYLCASSTQAGDTEAFFGQGTRLTVV.

This clone has only one observation. This sequence joins TRBV7-3 and TRBJ2-1, with TRBD2 as a possible D gene (6 bases). This CDR3 spans 13 amino acids. The V end was cut by 5 bases, the J end by 9 bases, with 14 bases between. Germline V lookup: CDR1 SGHTA, CDR2 FQGTGA. As DNA, the CDR3 is TGTGCCAGCAGCGTGCGACTAGACGGTGAGCAGTTCTTC. Encoded protein: CASSVRLDGEQFF.

This chain connects TRBV4-1 to TRBJ1-5, with TRBD1 matching over 7 bases. This CDR3 contains 15 residues. CDR1 and CDR2 (germline): MGHRA, YSYEKL. After removal of 2 bases from V and 6 bases from J, the junction contained 7 bases not matched to a gene. The CDR3 is CASSQYRQGAQPQHF. The CDR3, as DNA: TGCGCCAGCAGCCAATACCGACAGGGCGCTCAGCCCCAGCATTTT.

The rearrangement links TRBV5-5 to TRBJ1-5; the D is unclear. The V end was cut by 3 bases, the J end by 0 bases, with 10 bases between. Germline CDR1 SGHKS, CDR2 YYEKEE (reference sequence). The CDR3 spans 15 residues. The CDR3 reads CASSSVPGSNQPQHF. CDR3 DNA sequence: TGTGCCAGCAGCTCCGTTCCCGGTAGCAATCAGCCCCAGCATTTT.

The J gene is TRBJ2-6, the V gene TRBV19; 9 bases map to TRBD1. In germline, CDR1 is LNHDA, CDR2 SQIVND (reference sequence). J lost 1 base, V lost 5 bases, and 9 bases had no gene match. The CDR3 runs to 18 residues. The CDR3 sequence is CASSATGTGYSGANVLTF. The CDR3 nucleotides are TGTGCCAGTAGTGCCACCGGGACAGGGTATTCTGGGGCCAACGTCCTGACTTTC.

This chain links TRBV27 with TRBJ2-7; D gene uncertain. This CDR3 is built from 13 residues. V lost 5 bases to trimming and J lost 2 bases, with 10 bases between them. Germline-derived CDR1 and CDR2 are MNHEY and SMNVEV (reference sequence). The CDR3 is CASSAMPPYEQYF. For the CDR3, the DNA is TGTGCCAGCAGTGCGATGCCTCCCTACGAGCAGTACTTC.

The gene calls are TRBV7-9 and TRBJ2-3; possibly TRBD2 for D (6 bases). This CDR3 is 15 amino acids long. V lost 7 bases and J 1 base, leaving 15 bases between the germline ends. Germline lookup yields CDR1 SEHNR and CDR2 FQNEAQ (reference sequence). CDR3 in DNA: TGTGCCAGCATCGGCGCGGGGCCGGGCACAGATACGCAGTATTTT. Its translation: CASIGAGPGTDTQYF.

The chain is built from TRBV11-2 and TRBJ2-5; TRBD1 aligns across 12 bases. Looked up from germline, CDR1 is SGHAT and CDR2 is FQNNGV. V was pared by 4 bases and J by 5 bases, with 14 bases of the junction left unmatched. The CDR3 is made up of 18 amino acids. CDR3 nucleotides: TGTGCCAGCAGCTCCACTTCGGGGACAGGGGGCGTGAGGGAGACCCAGTACTTC. Translated: CASSSTSGTGGVRETQYF.

The chain is built from TRBV6-5 and TRBJ2-3; 7 nucleotides agree with TRBD2. V dropped 5 bases and J dropped 2; count of bases not matched to a gene: 4. This CDR3 has 14 amino acids. Germline values: CDR1 MNHEY, CDR2 SVGAGI. The CDR3 DNA is TGTGCCAGCAGTATAGCGGGTCTCACAGATACGCAGTATTTT. Protein sequence: CASSIAGLTDTQYF.